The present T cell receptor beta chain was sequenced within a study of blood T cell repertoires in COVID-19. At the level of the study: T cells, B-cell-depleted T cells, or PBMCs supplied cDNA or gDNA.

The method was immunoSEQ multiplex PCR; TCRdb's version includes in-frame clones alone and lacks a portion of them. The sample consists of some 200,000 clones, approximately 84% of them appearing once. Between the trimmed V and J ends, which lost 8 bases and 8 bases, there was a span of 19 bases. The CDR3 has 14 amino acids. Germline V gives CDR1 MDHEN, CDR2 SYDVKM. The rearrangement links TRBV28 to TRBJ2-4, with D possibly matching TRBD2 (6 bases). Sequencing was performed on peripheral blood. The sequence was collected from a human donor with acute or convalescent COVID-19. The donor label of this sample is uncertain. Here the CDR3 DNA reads TGTGCCAGCTCCCGTCTTGGGCGGGACGACATTCAGTACTTC. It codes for CASSRLGRDDIQYF.